This is a list of T cell receptor beta chains from one sample in a study of OX40 agonist ivuxolimab in advanced cancers. This table comes from immunoSEQ multiplex PCR, and its TCRdb copy is limited to in-frame clones, with some not included. The repertoire holds 47,000 or so clones, with around 87% as singletons. Specimen: CD4+ or CD8+ T cells sorted from blood, collected in a trial of the OX40 agonist ivuxolimab. The receptors here all came from an adult with an advanced solid tumor such as melanoma, head and neck, liver or kidney cancer. Each CDR3 is given without its conserved first and last residue. The order of the fields is J gene, V gene, clone size, CDR3 protein. A clone size is listed for some rows: how often the clone was seen (once, few, many), or a class if it is expanded.

TRBJ1-1 | TRBV4-2 | NA | ASSPRLDLAEAF
TRBJ1-2 | TRBV9 | NA | ASRSVRFSHGYT
TRBJ2-1 | TRBV7-6 | NA | ASSLDGPLGAGLSYNEQF
TRBJ2-7 | TRBV5-6 | NA | ASSLVQDHYEQY
TRBJ2-7 | TRBV6-5 | NA | ATGTGVYEQY
TRBJ1-5 | TRBV7-9 | once | ASSFSSQGSNQPQH
TRBJ2-2 | TRBV15 | NA | ATSRGLASAGELF
TRBJ1-1 | TRBV28 | NA | ASSLYLSPFVGTEAF
TRBJ2-7 | TRBV7-9 | NA | ASSTGVSYEQY
TRBJ1-1 | TRBV2 | NA | ASSRDTGPEAF
TRBJ2-7 | TRBV5-1 | NA | ASSLGSTYEQY
TRBJ1-5 | TRBV6-6 | NA | ASSPDTYNQPQH
TRBJ1-1 | TRBV25-1 | NA | ASSDGEAF
TRBJ2-1 | TRBV7-7 | NA | ASSLGSGVNNEQF
TRBJ2-1 | TRBV10-3 | once | AIWREGRAYNEQF
TRBJ1-2 | TRBV5-6 | medium-sized | ASSLDVRIYGYT